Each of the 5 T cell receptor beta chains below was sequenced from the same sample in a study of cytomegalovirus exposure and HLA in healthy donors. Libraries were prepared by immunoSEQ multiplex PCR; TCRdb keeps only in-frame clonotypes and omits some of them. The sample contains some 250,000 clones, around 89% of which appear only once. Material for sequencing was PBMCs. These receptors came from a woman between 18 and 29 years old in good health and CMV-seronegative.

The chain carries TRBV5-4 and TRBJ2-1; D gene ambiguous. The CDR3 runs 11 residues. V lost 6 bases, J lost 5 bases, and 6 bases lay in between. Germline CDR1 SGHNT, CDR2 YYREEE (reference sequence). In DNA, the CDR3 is TGTGCCAGCAACCACAACAATGAGCAGTTCTTC. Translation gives CASNHNNEQFF. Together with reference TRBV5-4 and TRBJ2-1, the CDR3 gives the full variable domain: ETGVTQSPTHLIKTRGQQVTLRCSSQSGHNTVSWYQQALGQGPQFIFQYYREEENGRGNFPPRFSGLQFPNYSSELNVNALELDDSALYLCASNHNNEQFFGPGTRLTVL.

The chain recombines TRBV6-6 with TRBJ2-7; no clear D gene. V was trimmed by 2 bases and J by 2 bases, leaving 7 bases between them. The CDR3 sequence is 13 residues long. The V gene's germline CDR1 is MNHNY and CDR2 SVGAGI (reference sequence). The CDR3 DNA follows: TGTGCCAGCAGTTACGGGCTTACCTACGAGCAGTACGTC. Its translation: CASSYGLTYEQYV.

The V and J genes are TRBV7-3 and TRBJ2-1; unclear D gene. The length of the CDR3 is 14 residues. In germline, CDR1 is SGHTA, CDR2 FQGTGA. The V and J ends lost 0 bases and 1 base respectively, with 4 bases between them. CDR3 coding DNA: TGTGCCAGCAGCTTAACCCAGTCCTACAATGAGCAGTTCTTC. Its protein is CASSLTQSYNEQFF.

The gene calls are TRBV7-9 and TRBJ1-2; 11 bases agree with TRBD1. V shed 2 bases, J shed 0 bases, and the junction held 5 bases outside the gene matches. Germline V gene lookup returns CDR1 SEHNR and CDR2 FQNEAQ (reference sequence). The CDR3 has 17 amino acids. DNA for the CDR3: TGTGCCAGCAGCTTAAAAAAGGGACAGGGGGCTAACTATGGCTACACCTTC. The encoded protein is CASSLKKGQGANYGYTF.

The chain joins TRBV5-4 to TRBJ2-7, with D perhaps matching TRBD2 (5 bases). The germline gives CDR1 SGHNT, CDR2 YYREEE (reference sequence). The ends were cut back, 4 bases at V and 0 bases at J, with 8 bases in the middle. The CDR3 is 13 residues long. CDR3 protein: CASSPGVSYEQYF. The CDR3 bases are TGTGCCAGCAGCCCCGGGGTCTCCTACGAGCAGTACTTC.